This T cell receptor (beta chain) originates from a study of blood T cell repertoires in COVID-19. Study details: Specimens from acute and convalescent COVID-19 originated in the United States, Italy and Spain. T cells, B-cell-depleted T cells, or PBMCs supplied cDNA or gDNA.

The V and J ends lost 6 bases and 3 bases respectively, with 22 bases between them. This CDR3 spans 17 amino acids. From germline, CDR1 is MNHEY and CDR2 SVGEGT. In the original processing: The assay estimated nucleated cells by amplifying reference gene primers. Assay used: immunoSEQ multiplex PCR; TCRdb lists only in-frame clones, some missing. The V and J calls and clone size were taken over from that table, and D and trimming were inferred from the DNA. The data contain approximately 170,000 clones, about 88% of them singletons. The chain is built from TRBV6-2 or TRBV6-3 and TRBJ2-3; a weak D match, TRBD2 (7 bases). Sequenced: peripheral blood. The source of this sequence is a woman aged 80 or older in a cohort sampled during active or convalescent COVID-19. CDR3 protein: CASSRRGRGGQTDTQYF. For the CDR3, the DNA is TGTGCCAGCAGCCGCCGGGGGAGGGGGGGGCAGACAGATACGCAGTATTTT.